Listed below are T cell receptor beta chains from one sample, sequenced in a study of CD8 T cells in ankylosing spondylitis. A single record per CDR3 protein comes from TCRdb applying MiXCR to the 5' RACE reads. This sample has about 250,000 distinct CDR3 sequences; about 30% occur once, and the top ten carry around 4%. Sequenced sample: blood, either unsorted or a sorted T cell fraction (not recorded which). The receptors stem from a male donor with ankylosing spondylitis or in good health (not recorded which). Each CDR3 is given with its conserved first and last residue. Fields, in order: clone size, D gene, J gene, V gene, CDR3 protein, CDR3 DNA. The D gene is left open where the match is weak. Some rows have no size entry. The others give once, few or many, or a class for an expanded clone.

clone size: NA
D gene: TRBD1
J gene: TRBJ1-1
V gene: TRBV12-3/TRBV12-4
CDR3 protein: CASSLQGGDPEAFF
CDR3 DNA: TGTGCCAGCAGTTTACAGGGGGGGGACCCTGAAGCTTTCTTT

clone size: NA
D gene: NA
J gene: TRBJ1-2
V gene: TRBV10-3
CDR3 protein: CAISAGRADGYTF
CDR3 DNA: TGTGCCATCAGCGCGGGTCGGGCGGATGGCTACACCTTC

clone size: NA
D gene: NA
J gene: TRBJ2-1
V gene: TRBV11-2
CDR3 protein: CASSFSGGNEQFF
CDR3 DNA: TGTGCCAGCAGCTTTAGTGGGGGAAATGAGCAGTTCTTC

clone size: few
D gene: TRBD1
J gene: TRBJ1-6
V gene: TRBV9
CDR3 protein: CASSEDRGSPLHF
CDR3 DNA: TGTGCCAGCAGCGAGGACAGGGGTTCACCCCTCCACTTT

clone size: NA
D gene: TRBD1
J gene: TRBJ1-1
V gene: TRBV12-3/TRBV12-4
CDR3 protein: CASSLGQGGVAFF
CDR3 DNA: TGTGCCAGCAGTTTGGGACAGGGTGGGGTAGCTTTCTTT

clone size: few
D gene: NA
J gene: TRBJ2-3
V gene: TRBV21-1
CDR3 protein: CASSEGRTGCADTQYF
CDR3 DNA: TGTGCCAGCAGCGAGGGGCGGACAGGGTGCGCAGATACGCAGTATTTT

clone size: NA
D gene: TRBD1
J gene: TRBJ2-3
V gene: TRBV20-1
CDR3 protein: CSARGGLTGVVTDTQYF
CDR3 DNA: TGCAGTGCTAGAGGAGGGCTGACAGGGGTTGTCACAGATACGCAGTATTTT

clone size: NA
D gene: TRBD1
J gene: TRBJ2-7
V gene: TRBV2
CDR3 protein: CASNGDRNPFFSYEQYF
CDR3 DNA: TGTGCCAGCAACGGGGACAGAAACCCCTTTTTCTCCTACGAGCAGTACTTC

clone size: NA
D gene: NA
J gene: TRBJ2-7
V gene: TRBV29-1
CDR3 protein: CSVDDNYEQYF
CDR3 DNA: TGCAGCGTTGATGACAACTACGAGCAGTACTTC

clone size: NA
D gene: TRBD2
J gene: TRBJ2-3
V gene: TRBV10-3
CDR3 protein: CAIRKGGGAATDTQYF
CDR3 DNA: TGTGCCATCAGAAAAGGCGGGGGGGCGGCCACAGATACGCAGTATTTT

clone size: few
D gene: NA
J gene: TRBJ1-6
V gene: TRBV20-1
CDR3 protein: CSATDGSRSYNSPLHF
CDR3 DNA: TGCAGTGCTACGGACGGAAGTCGGTCCTATAATTCACCCCTCCACTTT

clone size: NA
D gene: NA
J gene: TRBJ2-2
V gene: TRBV5-1
CDR3 protein: CASSHYTGELFF
CDR3 DNA: TGCGCCAGCAGCCACTACACCGGGGAGCTGTTTTTT

clone size: few
D gene: NA
J gene: TRBJ1-2
V gene: TRBV7-2
CDR3 protein: CASSPALEGLYGYTF
CDR3 DNA: TGTGCCAGCAGCCCCGCTCTGGAGGGCCTCTATGGCTACACCTTC

clone size: few
D gene: NA
J gene: TRBJ2-7
V gene: TRBV12-3/TRBV12-4
CDR3 protein: CASSSSTSSYEQYF
CDR3 DNA: TGTGCCAGCAGTAGTTCCACAAGCTCCTACGAGCAGTACTTC

clone size: NA
D gene: NA
J gene: TRBJ1-5
V gene: TRBV20-1
CDR3 protein: CSASPGRINQPQHF
CDR3 DNA: TGCAGTGCTAGTCCGGGACGGATAAACCAGCCCCAGCATTTT

clone size: few
D gene: TRBD2
J gene: TRBJ2-3
V gene: TRBV29-1
CDR3 protein: CSAWTSRTDTQYF
CDR3 DNA: TGCAGCGCCTGGACTAGTCGCACAGATACGCAGTATTTT

clone size: NA
D gene: TRBD1
J gene: TRBJ2-7
V gene: TRBV29-1
CDR3 protein: CSVNGGGQGSYEQYF
CDR3 DNA: TGCAGCGTTAATGGGGGGGGACAGGGATCCTACGAGCAGTACTTC

clone size: few
D gene: NA
J gene: TRBJ2-2
V gene: TRBV29-1
CDR3 protein: CSVEVRDGELFF
CDR3 DNA: TGCAGCGTTGAAGTGAGGGACGGGGAGCTGTTTTTT

clone size: NA
D gene: TRBD1
J gene: TRBJ1-1
V gene: TRBV27
CDR3 protein: CASRQGGLNTEAFF
CDR3 DNA: TGTGCCAGCAGACAAGGGGGCCTGAACACTGAAGCTTTCTTT

clone size: NA
D gene: NA
J gene: TRBJ2-2
V gene: TRBV12-3/TRBV12-4
CDR3 protein: CASGGGARVPTGELFF
CDR3 DNA: TGTGCCAGTGGGGGCGGGGCCAGGGTCCCCACCGGGGAGCTGTTTTTT

clone size: NA
D gene: TRBD1
J gene: TRBJ1-6
V gene: TRBV3-1
CDR3 protein: CASSLFGGGDHNSPLHF
CDR3 DNA: TGTGCCAGCAGCCTATTTGGAGGGGGCGATCATAATTCACCCCTCCACTTT

clone size: few
D gene: TRBD1
J gene: TRBJ2-5
V gene: TRBV20-1
CDR3 protein: CSARETGGRGETQYF
CDR3 DNA: TGCAGTGCTAGAGAGACAGGGGGCAGGGGAGAGACCCAGTACTTC

clone size: NA
D gene: NA
J gene: TRBJ2-7
V gene: TRBV5-5
CDR3 protein: CASSLDLGLREQYF
CDR3 DNA: TGTGCCAGCAGCTTGGATCTGGGATTGAGGGAGCAGTACTTC

clone size: few
D gene: TRBD1
J gene: TRBJ2-3
V gene: TRBV24-1
CDR3 protein: CATEQGATDTQYF
CDR3 DNA: TGTGCCACCGAGCAGGGGGCCACAGATACGCAGTATTTT

clone size: once
D gene: NA
J gene: TRBJ2-1
V gene: TRBV28
CDR3 protein: CASSLWGSGYNEQFF
CDR3 DNA: TGTGCCAGCAGTTTATGGGGTTCCGGGTACAATGAGCAGTTCTTC

clone size: NA
D gene: NA
J gene: TRBJ2-1
V gene: TRBV7-9
CDR3 protein: CASSHSDREGFF
CDR3 DNA: TGTGCCAGCAGCCATTCGGACAGAGAGGGGTTCTTC

clone size: NA
D gene: NA
J gene: TRBJ1-5
V gene: TRBV20-1
CDR3 protein: CSARAQARNQPQHF
CDR3 DNA: TGCAGTGCTAGGGCGCAGGCTCGCAATCAGCCCCAGCATTTT

clone size: NA
D gene: NA
J gene: TRBJ1-2
V gene: TRBV20-1
CDR3 protein: CTSGGGYGYTF
CDR3 DNA: TGCACCTCCGGGGGGGGCTATGGCTACACCTTC

clone size: NA
D gene: NA
J gene: TRBJ1-3
V gene: TRBV20-1
CDR3 protein: CSAAGIDSGNTIYF
CDR3 DNA: TGCAGTGCGGCGGGAATTGACTCTGGAAACACCATATATTTT

clone size: NA
D gene: NA
J gene: TRBJ2-3
V gene: TRBV25-1
CDR3 protein: CASSELGVRSTDTQYF
CDR3 DNA: TGTGCCAGCAGTGAATTAGGAGTGCGTAGCACAGATACGCAGTATTTT

clone size: NA
D gene: NA
J gene: TRBJ2-5
V gene: TRBV20-1
CDR3 protein: CSARERGTETQYF
CDR3 DNA: TGCAGTGCTAGAGAGAGAGGGACGGAGACCCAGTACTTC

clone size: NA
D gene: NA
J gene: TRBJ2-1
V gene: TRBV5-1
CDR3 protein: CASSLGKVPFF
CDR3 DNA: TGCGCCAGCAGCTTGGGGAAGGTCCCGTTCTTC

clone size: NA
D gene: NA
J gene: TRBJ2-5
V gene: TRBV20-1
CDR3 protein: CSARDPVPGETQYF
CDR3 DNA: TGCAGTGCTAGAGACCCAGTCCCCGGAGAGACCCAGTACTTC

clone size: NA
D gene: NA
J gene: TRBJ2-4
V gene: TRBV28
CDR3 protein: CASMEGTAKNIQYF
CDR3 DNA: TGTGCCAGCATGGAGGGGACGGCCAAAAACATTCAGTACTTC

clone size: few
D gene: NA
J gene: TRBJ2-3
V gene: TRBV3-1
CDR3 protein: CASSQDWGGTDTQYF
CDR3 DNA: TGTGCCAGCAGCCAAGATTGGGGGGGCACAGATACGCAGTATTTT